This T cell receptor (beta chain) was sequenced for a study of blood T cell repertoires in COVID-19. Turning to the study itself: The United States, Italy and Spain were the sources of the acute and convalescent COVID-19 samples. In each case, the material was cDNA or gDNA derived from T cells, B-cell-depleted T cells, or PBMCs.

Source study methods: Amplified reference gene primers provided the basis for estimating nucleated cell counts. Libraries were prepared by immunoSEQ multiplex PCR; TCRdb keeps only in-frame clonotypes and omits some of them. V and J calls and clone size are copied from that table; D and trimming were computed from the DNA. The sample lists about 300,000 clones, around 86% occurring once. Sample: peripheral blood. The receptor was derived from a woman in her 50s with acute or convalescent COVID-19.

CDR3 DNA: TGTGCCAGCAGCCTTCTAGCGGGAGTACCCTACGAGCAGTACTTC. It is translated as CASSLLAGVPYEQYF. V and J are TRBV3-1 (or the pseudogene TRBV3-2) and TRBJ2-7; TRBD2 matches at 10 bases. Germline V gene sequence: CDR1 LGHDT, CDR2 YNNKEL (reference sequence). The CDR3 has 15 amino acids. The V segment lost 4 bases and the J segment 2 bases; nucleotides outside the gene matches: 5.